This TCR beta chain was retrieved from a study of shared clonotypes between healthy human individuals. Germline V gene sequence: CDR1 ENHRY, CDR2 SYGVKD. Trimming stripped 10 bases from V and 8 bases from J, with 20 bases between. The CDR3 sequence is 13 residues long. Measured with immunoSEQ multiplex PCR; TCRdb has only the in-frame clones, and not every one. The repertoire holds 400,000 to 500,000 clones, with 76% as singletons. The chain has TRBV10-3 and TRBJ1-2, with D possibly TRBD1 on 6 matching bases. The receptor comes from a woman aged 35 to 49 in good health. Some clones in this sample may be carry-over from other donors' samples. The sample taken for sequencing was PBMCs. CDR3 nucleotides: TGTGCCACAACCGGAGGGGGGGCTGGAGGCTACACCTTC. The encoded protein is CATTGGGAGGYTF.